This entry describes one T cell receptor beta chain. Preparing the TCRbeta library involved the use of unique molecular identifiers. Using its own MiXCR run on the PCR reads, TCRdb lists one record per CDR3 protein. The table records some 550,000 distinct CDR3 sequences, approximately 16% of them present only once. This record comes from a study of T-cell reconstitution after alpha-beta-depleted transplantation in children. The CDR3 loop spans 18 amino acids. Germline trimming cut 9 bases from V and 2 bases from J; bases unmatched to any gene: 13. The germline CDR1 and CDR2 sequences are MGHDK and SYGVNS.

This clonotype was obtained from a human donor who donated a stem cell graft to a child with acute lymphoblastic leukemia. This chain links TRBV25-1 with TRBJ2-6; 10 bases fit TRBD1. The material was PBMCs from the stem cell graft donor, obtained from the stem cell graft. The CDR3 DNA reads as TGTGCCAGTAGAGCAGACAGGGGGCTTGAGCCTGGGGCCAACGTCCTGACTTTC. Translated: CASRADRGLEPGANVLTF.